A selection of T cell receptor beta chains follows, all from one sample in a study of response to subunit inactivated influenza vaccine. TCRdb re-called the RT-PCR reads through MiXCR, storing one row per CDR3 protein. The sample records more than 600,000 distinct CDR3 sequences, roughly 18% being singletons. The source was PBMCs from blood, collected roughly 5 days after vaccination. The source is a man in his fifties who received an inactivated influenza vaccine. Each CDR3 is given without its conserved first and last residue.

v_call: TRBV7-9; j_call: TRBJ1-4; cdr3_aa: ASSFTGQGANEKLF
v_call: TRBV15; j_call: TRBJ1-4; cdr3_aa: ATSGGSEKLF
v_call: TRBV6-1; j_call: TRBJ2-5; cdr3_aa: ASYPLGGRETQY
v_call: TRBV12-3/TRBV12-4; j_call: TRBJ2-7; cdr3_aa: ASSGGLAGSYEQY
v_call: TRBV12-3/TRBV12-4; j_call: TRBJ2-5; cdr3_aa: ASNDGLAGLETQY
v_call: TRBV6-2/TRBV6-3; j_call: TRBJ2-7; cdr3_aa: ASSYSKSRLAASYEQY
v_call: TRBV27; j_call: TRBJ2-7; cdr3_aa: ASSPPGLAGAHSGEQY
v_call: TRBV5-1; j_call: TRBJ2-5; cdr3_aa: ASSLGMGRGETQY
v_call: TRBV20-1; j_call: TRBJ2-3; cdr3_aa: SARDPRSSGTDTQY
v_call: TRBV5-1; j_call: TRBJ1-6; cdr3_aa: ASSRGMTGDNSPLH
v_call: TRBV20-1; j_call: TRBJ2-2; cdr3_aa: SAKPYLSGSITGELF
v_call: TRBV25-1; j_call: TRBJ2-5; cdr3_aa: ASSDVASGQETQY
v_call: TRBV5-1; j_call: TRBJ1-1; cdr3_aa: ASSLGGWVDTEAF
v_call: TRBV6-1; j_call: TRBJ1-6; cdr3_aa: ASSPGGALSPLH
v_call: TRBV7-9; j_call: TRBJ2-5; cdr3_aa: ASSLGGTETQY
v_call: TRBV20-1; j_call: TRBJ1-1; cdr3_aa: SASRARSTEAF
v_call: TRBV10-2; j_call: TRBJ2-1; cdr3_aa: ASSESKSYNEQF
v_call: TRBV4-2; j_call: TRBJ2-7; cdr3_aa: ASSHGTSGTYEQY
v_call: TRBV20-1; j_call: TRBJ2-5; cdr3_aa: SARERQETQY
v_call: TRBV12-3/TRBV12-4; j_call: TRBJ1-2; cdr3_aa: ASSPRANSGT
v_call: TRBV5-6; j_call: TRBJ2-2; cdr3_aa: ASSFRGRPMNTGELF
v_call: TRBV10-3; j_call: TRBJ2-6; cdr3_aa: ATLSPSGANVLT
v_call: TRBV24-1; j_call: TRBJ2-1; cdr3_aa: ATSDAGTWQF
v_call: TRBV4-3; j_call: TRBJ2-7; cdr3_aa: ASSQELIDEQY
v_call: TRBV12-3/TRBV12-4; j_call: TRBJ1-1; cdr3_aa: ASSLAPGGSNTEAF